This is a list of T cell receptor beta chains from one sample in a study of blood T cells in healthy people across ages. TCRdb re-derived calls from the 5' RACE reads in MiXCR, one entry per CDR3 protein. The sample yields approximately 1,700,000 distinct CDR3 sequences, around 42% seen once. The specimen sequenced was blood. Every receptor here comes from a human donor in good health. The CDR3 runs from the conserved cysteine through the conserved F or W. Fields, in order: CDR3 protein, D gene, V gene. D genes are given only for firm matches.

CDR3 protein: CSAREWQGTQYF
D gene: .
V gene: TRBV20-1

CDR3 protein: CASSGQGNTGELFF
D gene: TRBD1
V gene: TRBV5-1

CDR3 protein: CASQSPGESETQYF
D gene: .
V gene: TRBV28

CDR3 protein: CASTADRSGTGNEKLFF
D gene: TRBD1
V gene: TRBV7-6

CDR3 protein: CSVETGLPEQFF
D gene: .
V gene: TRBV29-1

CDR3 protein: CASSVAGQVGTYEQYF
D gene: TRBD1
V gene: TRBV9

CDR3 protein: CASRYMRDTEAFF
D gene: .
V gene: TRBV7-9

CDR3 protein: CSAREGTTYEQYF
D gene: TRBD2
V gene: TRBV20-1

CDR3 protein: CASSLVLARTSTDTQYF
D gene: .
V gene: TRBV7-2

CDR3 protein: CASSFRGARYNEQFF
D gene: .
V gene: TRBV5-6

CDR3 protein: CATSRDRDRAPSPQHF
D gene: TRBD1
V gene: TRBV15